The clone carrying this T cell receptor (beta chain) showed up just once. The antigen remains unidentified. Some clones are missing from TCRdb's copy, which holds only in-frame ones; the method was immunoSEQ multiplex PCR. The sample holds 150,000 or so clones, approximately 91% seen once. Trimming pared 4 bases from V and 0 bases from J, leaving 10 bases between. The CDR3 length is 14 residues. CDR1 is SGHRS, CDR2 YFSETQ, per germline. This sample is part of a study of T cell responses to AZD1222 COVID-19 vaccine. Study information: Pooled samples include second doses given at about 4 or 12 weeks.

Study results and caveats: CD4 TCRs covered the whole spike, strongest at regions 160-218 and 743-854.

V usage is TRBV5-1 and J usage is TRBJ1-1, with D unresolved. The clonotype was recovered from an adult in good health. The input for sequencing was peripheral blood, taken on day 0 of AZD1222 vaccination. For the CDR3, the DNA is TGCGCCAGCAGCGCGGGTTATTTGAACACTGAAGCTTTCTTT. It yields the protein CASSAGYLNTEAFF.